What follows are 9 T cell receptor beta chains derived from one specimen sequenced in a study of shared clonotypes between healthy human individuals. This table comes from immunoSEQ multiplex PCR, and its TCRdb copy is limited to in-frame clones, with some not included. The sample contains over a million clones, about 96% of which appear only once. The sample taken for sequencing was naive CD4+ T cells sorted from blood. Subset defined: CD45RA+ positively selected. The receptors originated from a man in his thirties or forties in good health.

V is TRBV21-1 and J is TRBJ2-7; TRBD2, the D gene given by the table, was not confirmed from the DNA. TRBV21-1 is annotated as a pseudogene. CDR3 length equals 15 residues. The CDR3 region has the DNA TGTGCCAGCAGCAAACGACTAGCGGGAGTGTACGAGCAGTACTTC. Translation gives CASSKRLAGVYEQYF.

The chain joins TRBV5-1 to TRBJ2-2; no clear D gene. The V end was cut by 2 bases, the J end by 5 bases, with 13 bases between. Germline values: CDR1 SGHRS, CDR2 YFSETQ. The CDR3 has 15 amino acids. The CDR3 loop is CASSLMGIKTGELFF. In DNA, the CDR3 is TGCGCCAGCAGCTTAATGGGGATTAAGACCGGGGAGCTGTTTTTT. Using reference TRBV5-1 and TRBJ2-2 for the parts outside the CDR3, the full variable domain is KAGVTQTPRYLIKTRGQQVTLSCSPISGHRSVSWYQQTPGQGLQFLFEYFSETQRNKGNFPGRFSGRQFSNSRSEMNVSTLELGDSALYLCASSLMGIKTGELFFGEGSRLTVL.

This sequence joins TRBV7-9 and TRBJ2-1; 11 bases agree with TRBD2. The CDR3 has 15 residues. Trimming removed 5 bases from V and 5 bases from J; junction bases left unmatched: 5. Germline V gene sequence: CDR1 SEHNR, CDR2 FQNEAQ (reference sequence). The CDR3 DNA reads TGTGCCAGCAGCCAACTAGCGGGAGTCCACAATGAGCAGTTCTTC. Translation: CASSQLAGVHNEQFF. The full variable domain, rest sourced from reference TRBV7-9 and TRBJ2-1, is DTGVSQNPRHKITKRGQNVTFRCDPISEHNRLYWYRQTLGQGPEFLTYFQNEAQLEKSRLLSDRFSAERPKGSFSTLEIQRTEQGDSAMYLCASSQLAGVHNEQFFGPGTRLTVL.

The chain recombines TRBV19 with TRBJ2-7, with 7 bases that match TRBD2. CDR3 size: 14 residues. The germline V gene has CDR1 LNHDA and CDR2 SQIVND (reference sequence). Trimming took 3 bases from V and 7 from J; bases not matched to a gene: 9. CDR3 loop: CASSMTSLPGEQYF. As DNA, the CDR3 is TGTGCCAGTAGTATGACTAGCCTCCCGGGGGAGCAGTACTTC. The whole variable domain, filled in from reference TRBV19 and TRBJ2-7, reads DGGITQSPKYLFRKEGQNVTLSCEQNLNHDAMYWYRQDPGQGLRLIYYSQIVNDFQKGDIAEGYSVSREKKESFPLTVTSAQKNPTAFYLCASSMTSLPGEQYFGPGTRLTVT.

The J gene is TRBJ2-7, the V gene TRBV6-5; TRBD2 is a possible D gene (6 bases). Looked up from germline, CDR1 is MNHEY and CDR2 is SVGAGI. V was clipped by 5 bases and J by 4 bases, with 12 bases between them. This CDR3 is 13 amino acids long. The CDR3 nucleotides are TGTGCCAGCAGTCGGACCGCGGGATACGAGCAGTACTTC. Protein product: CASSRTAGYEQYF.

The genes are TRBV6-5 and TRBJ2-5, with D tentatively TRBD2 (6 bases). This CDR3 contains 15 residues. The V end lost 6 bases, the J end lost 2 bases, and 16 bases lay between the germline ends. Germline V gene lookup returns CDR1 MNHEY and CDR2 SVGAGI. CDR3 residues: CASSPQASEQETQYF. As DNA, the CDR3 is TGTGCCAGCAGCCCCCAAGCTAGCGAGCAAGAGACCCAGTACTTC.

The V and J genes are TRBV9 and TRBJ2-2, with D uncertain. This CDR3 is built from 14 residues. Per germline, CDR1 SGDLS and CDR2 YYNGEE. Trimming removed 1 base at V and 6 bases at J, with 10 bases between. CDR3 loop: CASSVQPSPGELFF. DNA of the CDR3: TGTGCCAGCAGCGTACAACCGAGCCCCGGGGAGCTGTTTTTT.

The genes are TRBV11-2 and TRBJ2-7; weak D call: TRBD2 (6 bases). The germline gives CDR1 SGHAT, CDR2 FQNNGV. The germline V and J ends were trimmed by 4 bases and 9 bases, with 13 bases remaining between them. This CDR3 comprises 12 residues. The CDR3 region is CASSYPGGTQYF. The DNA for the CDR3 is TGTGCCAGCAGCTACCCTGGGGGGACGCAGTACTTC.

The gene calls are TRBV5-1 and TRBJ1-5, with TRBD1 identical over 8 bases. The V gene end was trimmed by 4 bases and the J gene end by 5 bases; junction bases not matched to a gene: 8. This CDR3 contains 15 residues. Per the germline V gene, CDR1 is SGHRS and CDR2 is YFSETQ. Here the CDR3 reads CASSTDGRGHQPQHF. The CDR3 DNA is TGCGCCAGCAGCACGGATGGCAGGGGGCATCAGCCCCAGCATTTT.